These 20 T cell receptor beta chains came from one sample sequenced in a study of CD8+CD57+ T cells in acquired aplastic anemia. All sequencing subjects had displayed CD8+CD57+ cell expansion on flow cytometry. Genomic DNA served as template for TCR beta VDJ and CDR3 profiling. In TCRdb, the reads were re-called with MiXCR into one record per CDR3 protein. The sample includes around 250,000 distinct CDR3 sequences, 65% to 90% of them seen just once. The material sequenced was sorted CD4+, CD8+, or CD8+CD57+ T cells (not recorded which) from PBMCs. The receptors here all came from a human donor with aplastic anemia.

This clonotype was observed a handful of times. One base away lies a much larger clone, so this may be a sequencing read error. The gene calls are TRBV11-2 and TRBJ1-2; D unresolved. This CDR3 has 15 amino acids. V was trimmed by 0 bases and J by 3 bases, leaving 11 bases between them. CDR1 is SGHAT and CDR2 is FQNNGV in the germline V gene. In nucleotides, the CDR3 is TGTGCCAGCAGCTTAGATCTGGCAGCCGACTATGGCTACACCTTC. It is translated as CASSLDLAADYGYTF.

With regard to this clonotype: One end of the junction varies from germline; a read error may be responsible. The V gene is TRBV7-8, the J gene TRBJ2-7; D uncertain. CDR3 length equals 14 residues. CDR1 SGHVS and CDR2 FQNEAQ come from the germline V gene. CDR3: CASSVAGDPDTQYF. In nucleotides, the CDR3 is TGTGCCAGCAGCGTAGCTGGAGATCCCGACACGCAGTATTTC.

This chain joins TRBV2 and TRBJ1-2; D gene ambiguous. V was pared by 4 bases and J by 13 bases, with 25 bases between. The CDR3 covers 15 residues. The germline V gene has CDR1 SNHLY and CDR2 FYNNEI. DNA of the CDR3: TGTGCCAGCAGTGTACTAGCGTACAATGACCAGTTCTTCACCTTC. Protein: CASSVLAYNDQFFTF.

The chain combines TRBV11-2 with TRBJ2-7, with 7 bases fitting TRBD1. The CDR3 is 10 amino acids. The germline CDR1 and CDR2 sequences are SGHAT and FQNNGV. CDR3 coding DNA: TGTGCCAGCAGCTCAATCGACAGGGACGTC. Protein product: CASSSIDRDV.

In the case of this clonotype: Its ends do not fully match the called genes, so a read error is possible. The J gene is TRBJ2-3, the V gene TRBV7-8; D unresolved. There are 14 residues in the CDR3. The germline V gene encodes CDR1 SGHVS and CDR2 FQNEAQ. The DNA for the CDR3 is TGTGCCAGCAGCTTAGCTGGAGCACGGAATACGGAGTATTTT. This encodes CASSLAGARNTEYF.

As regards this clonotype: The junction differs from germline at one of its ends, possibly a read error. This rearrangement joins TRBV7-3 to TRBJ1-5; no firm D call. The CDR3 totals 16 residues. CDR1 SGHTA and CDR2 FQGTGA come from the germline V gene. CDR3 sequence reads: CASCQIATAVEHPQHF. Written as DNA, the CDR3 is TGCGCCAGCTGCCAAATTGCCACCGCCGTAGAACACCCCCAGCATTTT.

The rearrangement uses TRBV11-3 and TRBJ2-7; a weak D match, TRBD1 (7 bases). The germline V and J ends were trimmed by 3 bases and 2 bases, with 17 bases remaining between them. Germline loops: CDR1 SGHNT, CDR2 YENEEA. The CDR3 is 16 residues long. The CDR3 sequence: CASSFRLTGRTYEQYV. CDR3 DNA: TGTGCCAGCAGCTTCCGTCTGACAGGGAGGACCTACGAGCAGTACGTC.

The chain joins TRBV5-1 to TRBJ2-1; D call uncertain. V gave up 3 bases and J gave up 3 bases, with 13 bases separating them. There are 15 residues in the CDR3. The V gene's germline CDR1 is SGHRS and CDR2 YFSETQ. CDR3 sequence: CASSSTQSYYNEQFF. CDR3 sequence (DNA): TGCGCCAGCAGCTCGACACAGAGCTACTACAATGAGCAGTTCTTC. Drawing the rest from reference TRBV5-1 and TRBJ2-1, the complete variable domain is KAGVTQTPRYLIKTRGQQVTLSCSPISGHRSVSWYQQTPGQGLQFLFEYFSETQRNKGNFPGRFSGRQFSNSRSEMNVSTLELGDSALYLCASSSTQSYYNEQFFGPGTRLTVL.

The rearrangement joins TRBV6-1 to TRBJ2-3; D ambiguous. The CDR3 runs 14 residues. The V gene's germline CDR1 is MNHNS and CDR2 SASEGT. The V end lost 6 bases, the J end lost 0 bases, and 10 bases lay between the germline ends. The CDR3 sequence is CASSRDSSTDTQYF. The DNA of the CDR3 is TGTGCCAGCAGCCGAGATAGTAGCACAGATACGCAGTATTTT.

This chain connects TRBV7-2 to TRBJ2-1; D is ambiguous. CDR1 and CDR2 from the germline V gene are SGHTA and FQGNSA. The CDR3 loop spans 16 amino acids. Trimming left V 0 bases short and J 13 bases short, with 22 bases between. The CDR3 DNA sequence: TGTGCCAGCAGCTTAGCGAGAAGCGCGGATACGCAGTATCAGTTCTTC. Its protein product is CASSLARSADTQYQFF.

With regard to this clonotype: Its ends do not fully match the called genes, so a read error is possible. V is TRBV5-1 and J is TRBJ2-1, with no clear D. The CDR3 covers 16 residues. Germline CDR1 reads SGHRS; CDR2 reads YFSETQ. CDR3 region: CASSLRSDDKSDEQFF. The CDR3 DNA sequence: TGTGCCAGCAGCTTGCGTTCGGACGATAAGAGCGATGAGCAGTTCTTC.

The chain carries TRBV5-1 and TRBJ1-5; possibly TRBD1 for D (5 bases). This CDR3 is built from 15 residues. The germline V gene encodes CDR1 SGHRS and CDR2 YFSETQ. The germline V and J ends were trimmed by 0 bases and 4 bases, with 11 bases remaining between them. DNA of the CDR3: TGCGCCAGCAGCTTGGCGGCGGGGGATAATCAGCCCCAGCATTTT. Its protein is CASSLAAGDNQPQHF.

On this clonotype itself: Because the CDR3 is missing its conserved closing phenylalanine or tryptophan, this is likely a read error. The limits of the CDR3 on the DNA are not certain, so only TCRdb's listed CDR3 is given. The genes are TRBV2 and TRBJ2-1; the D call in the table, TRBD1, was not verified against the DNA. Counting both end residues, the CDR3 totals 16 amino acids. The germline gives CDR1 SNHLY, CDR2 FYNNEI. The CDR3 protein is CASGDGGTDTQDFQPG.

Concerning this clonotype itself: One end of the junction is discordant with germline, which a read error may explain. The CDR3 sequence: CASSSGVEPDTRRF. The CDR3 region has the DNA TGTGCCAGCAGCTCGGGTGTAGAGCCGGATACGCGCAGATTT. The V gene is TRBV7-2, the J gene TRBJ2-3; D not certain. Germline V CDR1 and CDR2: SGHTA, FQGNSA. The CDR3 length is 14 residues.

About this clonotype itself: Given a much more abundant clone one base away, this may be a read error. This chain links TRBV7-3 with TRBJ2-3; the D gene is possibly TRBD2 (6 bases). Looked up from germline, CDR1 is SGHTA and CDR2 is FQGTGA. The CDR3 is 14 residues long. Here the CDR3 reads CASSSIGTWGETHF. CDR3 nucleotides: TGTGCCAGCAGTTCTATCGGGACTTGGGGAGAGACCCATTTT.

The chain carries TRBV7-9 and TRBJ2-1; 7 nucleotides line up with TRBD1. The CDR3 sequence is 13 residues long. Germline-derived CDR1 and CDR2 are SEHNR and FQNEAQ (reference sequence). The V segment lost 2 bases and the J segment 9 bases; nucleotides outside the gene matches: 4. The CDR3 bases are TGTGCCAGCAGCTTACAGGGGGTTAGTGAGCAGTTCTTC. Amino acid sequence: CASSLQGVSEQFF.

With respect to this clonotype: Germline is not matched at one junction end, which may reflect a read error. This chain connects TRBV7-2 to TRBJ2-5, with D possibly TRBD2 on 6 matching bases. Germline-derived CDR1 and CDR2 are SGHTA and FQGNSA. The CDR3 is 16 amino acids. DNA of the CDR3: TGTGCCAGCAGTTTAGCGGCAGGGCCCGATACGCAGTATCAGTACTTC. This sequence encodes CASSLAAGPDTQYQYF.

The rearrangement uses TRBV9 and TRBJ2-7, with 11 bases that match TRBD1. After removal of 0 bases from V and 6 bases from J, the junction contained 2 bases not matched to a gene. This CDR3 is 14 amino acids long. The germline V gene encodes CDR1 SGDLS and CDR2 YYNGEE. The CDR3 protein is CASSVEGTGGEQYF. The CDR3 DNA reads as TGTGCCAGCAGCGTAGAGGGGACAGGGGGCGAGCAGTACTTC.

The rearrangement joins TRBV9 to TRBJ1-1; D remains unclear. The CDR3 loop spans 14 amino acids. Germline-derived CDR1 and CDR2 are SGDLS and YYNGEE. Trimming shortened V by 0 bases and J by 12 bases, and 18 bases separated the two germline ends. The CDR3 protein is CASSVGGNTGEPFF. In DNA form, the CDR3 reads TGTGCCAGCAGCGTAGGCGGGAACACCGGGGAGCCTTTCTTT.

V and J are TRBV5-4 and TRBJ2-6; perhaps TRBD1 as D (5 bases). Trimming took off 1 base at V and 1 base at J, with 9 bases between the two ends. This CDR3 is 16 amino acids long. Germline CDR1 and CDR2: SGHNT and YYREEE (reference sequence). The CDR3 is CASSLHGASGANVLTF. The CDR3 region has the DNA TGTGCCAGCAGCTTGCATGGGGCATCTGGGGCCAACGTCCTGACTTTC. The full variable domain, rest sourced from reference TRBV5-4 and TRBJ2-6, is ETGVTQSPTHLIKTRGQQVTLRCSSQSGHNTVSWYQQALGQGPQFIFQYYREEENGRGNFPPRFSGLQFPNYSSELNVNALELDDSALYLCASSLHGASGANVLTFGAGSRLTVL.